These 21 T cell receptor beta chains were sequenced from one sample in a study of T-cell reconstitution after alpha-beta-depleted transplantation in children. Preparing the TCRbeta library involved the use of unique molecular identifiers. TCRdb ran MiXCR on the PCR reads and lists one entry per CDR3 protein. The sample includes roughly 300,000 distinct CDR3 sequences, about a tenth of them seen just once. Sequenced material: PBMCs from the stem cell graft donor, taken from the stem cell graft. These receptors were collected from a human donor who donated a stem cell graft to a child with acute lymphoblastic leukemia.

The V and J genes are TRBV10-3 and TRBJ2-3; 14 nucleotides line up with TRBD2. This CDR3 comprises 20 residues. CDR1 is ENHRY, CDR2 SYGVKD, per germline. J lost 4 bases, V lost 0 bases, and 12 bases had no gene match. The CDR3 protein is CAISESTLGLAGGPPDTQYF. The CDR3 DNA is TGTGCCATCAGTGAGTCGACCCTAGGACTAGCGGGAGGACCTCCAGATACGCAGTATTTT.

In this sample, this clonotype turned up many times. This chain joins TRBV28 and TRBJ2-7, with a weak D call TRBD2 (6 bases). Trimming cost V 7 bases and J 7 bases, with 23 bases left between them. CDR3 length: 15 amino acids. Germline loops: CDR1 MDHEN, CDR2 SYDVKM. This chain's CDR3 is CASNRGDTGVGEQYF. The CDR3 coding sequence is TGTGCCAGCAACCGAGGGGATACGGGGGTCGGGGAGCAGTACTTC.

This clonotype occurred a few times. V and J are TRBV7-2 and TRBJ1-1; 11 nucleotides match TRBD1. Per germline, CDR1 SGHTA and CDR2 FQGNSA. The V and J ends lost 6 bases and 7 bases, in that order; junction bases with no gene match: 7. The CDR3 loop spans 14 amino acids. As DNA, the CDR3 is TGTGCCAGCAGGGCCGGGACAGGGGGATATGAAGCTTTCTTT. Amino acid sequence: CASRAGTGGYEAFF.

This clonotype was seen repeatedly, ten times or more. The rearrangement links TRBV7-8 to TRBJ2-1; unclear D gene. The CDR3 covers 16 residues. V was clipped by 0 bases and J by 3 bases, with 12 bases between them. Germline assignment: CDR1 SGHVS and CDR2 FQNEAQ. CDR3 coding DNA: TGTGCCAGCAGCTTAGCGCGATGGGGTAACTACAATGAGCAGTTCTTC. This sequence encodes CASSLARWGNYNEQFF. The full variable domain, with the rest looked up from reference TRBV7-8 and TRBJ2-1, is GAGVSQSPRYKVAKRGQDVALRCDPISGHVSLFWYQQALGQGPEFLTYFQNEAQLDKSGLPSDRFFAERPEGSVSTLKIQRTQQEDSAVYLCASSLARWGNYNEQFFGPGTRLTVL.

This chain connects TRBV7-3 to TRBJ1-5; D is unresolved. This CDR3 contains 13 residues. V was shortened by 4 bases and J by 3 bases, with 7 bases between the two germline ends. Germline V lookup: CDR1 SGHTA, CDR2 FQGTGA. The CDR3 protein is CASSSIHNQPQHF. The CDR3 coding sequence is TGTGCCAGCAGCTCTATCCACAATCAGCCCCAGCATTTT.

This clonotype was counted between two and nine times. The chain uses TRBV21-1 and TRBJ2-7. TRBV21-1 is a pseudogene segment. This CDR3 contains 12 residues. The DNA for the CDR3 is TGTGCCAGCAGCAAAGGCTCCTACGAGCAGTACTTC. This encodes CASSKGSYEQYF.

J is TRBJ2-1 and V is TRBV2; 12 bases map to TRBD2. CDR1 is SNHLY and CDR2 is FYNNEI in the germline V gene. The CDR3 has 15 amino acids. With V trimmed by 6 bases and J by 5 bases, 5 bases remained unmatched. The CDR3 DNA sequence: TGTGCCAGCAGAAACCGGACTAGCGGGAACAATGAGCAGTTCTTC. The encoded protein is CASRNRTSGNNEQFF.

The rearrangement links TRBV13 to TRBJ2-7, with 8 bases identical to TRBD1. After removal of 0 bases from V and 2 bases from J, the junction contained 6 bases not matched to a gene. The CDR3 extends over 16 amino acids. Germline V gene sequence: CDR1 PRHDT, CDR2 FYEKMQ (reference sequence). CDR3 DNA sequence: TGTGCCAGCAGCTTAGGGTCGACAGGGGACCCCTACGAGCAGTACTTC. It encodes CASSLGSTGDPYEQYF.

The chain uses TRBV19 and TRBJ2-2; 8 bases align to TRBD2. Germline values: CDR1 LNHDA, CDR2 SQIVND (reference sequence). The CDR3 spans 17 residues. J gave up 5 bases and V 4 bases, and 12 bases lay outside the gene matches. The CDR3 bases are TGTGCCAGTAGTAAAAACCCCCCGGGACTAGTGACCGGGGAGCTGTTTTTT. Its translation is CASSKNPPGLVTGELFF.

The V and J genes are TRBV10-3 and TRBJ1-1; D gene uncertain. The germline gives CDR1 ENHRY, CDR2 SYGVKD. Trimming removed 8 bases from V and 1 base from J, with 11 bases in between. The CDR3 has 13 residues. The CDR3 region is CAIFSGQNTEAFF. The CDR3 DNA reads TGTGCCATCTTCTCAGGTCAGAACACTGAAGCTTTCTTT.

This clonotype was counted between two and nine times. This rearrangement joins TRBV7-9 to TRBJ2-1; 10 bases line up with TRBD2. The CDR3 is 16 amino acids. The junction had 5 bases not matched to a gene; V was cut back by 4 bases and J by 2 bases. CDR1 is SEHNR and CDR2 is FQNEAQ in the germline V gene (reference sequence). In DNA form, the CDR3 reads TGTGCCAGCAGCTACAGGACTAGCGGTACCTACAATGAGCAGTTCTTC. Its translation is CASSYRTSGTYNEQFF. Filled out from reference TRBV7-9 and TRBJ2-1, the complete variable domain reads DTGVSQNPRHKITKRGQNVTFRCDPISEHNRLYWYRQTLGQGPEFLTYFQNEAQLEKSRLLSDRFSAERPKGSFSTLEIQRTEQGDSAMYLCASSYRTSGTYNEQFFGPGTRLTVL.

This clonotype has at least ten counts. This sequence joins TRBV9 and TRBJ2-7; TRBD2 agrees at 9 bases. The CDR3 has 15 amino acids. V was pared by 3 bases and J by 0 bases, with 4 bases of the junction left unmatched. Germline V gene lookup returns CDR1 SGDLS and CDR2 YYNGEE. This chain's CDR3 is CASSGSGSASYEQYF. The CDR3 DNA follows: TGTGCCAGCAGCGGTAGCGGGAGTGCCTCCTACGAGCAGTACTTC.

This clonotype was counted between two and nine times. The rearrangement links TRBV12-3 or TRBV12-4 to TRBJ2-2, with D maybe TRBD2 (6 bases). The CDR3 length is 15 residues. With 7 bases removed from V and 2 bases from J, the gap between germline ends came to 14 bases. For the CDR3, the DNA is TGTGCCAGCAATCTCCGGGGGAGTAACACCGGGGAGCTGTTTTTT. Residues: CASNLRGSNTGELFF.

This clonotype has just a few counts. The V and J genes are TRBV7-9 and TRBJ2-4, with D unclear. CDR3 size: 16 residues. Germline V gene data show CDR1 as SEHNR and CDR2 as FQNEAQ (reference sequence). V was trimmed by 5 bases and J by 1 base, leaving 15 bases between them. CDR3: CASSPGPLGAKNIQYF. DNA for the CDR3: TGTGCCAGCAGCCCCGGGCCTCTAGGGGCCAAAAACATTCAGTACTTC.

This clonotype showed up many times. The chain is built from TRBV20-1 and TRBJ1-1; D is ambiguous. CDR3 length: 13 amino acids. V was cut by 1 base and J by 1 base, with 7 bases left in between. Germline loops: CDR1 DFQATT, CDR2 SNEGSKA (reference sequence). The CDR3 bases are TGCAGTGCTAGAGGGGGAGGGAACACTGAAGCTTTCTTT. This codes for CSARGGGNTEAFF.

The chain couples TRBV2 to TRBJ2-1, with D tentatively TRBD2 (6 bases). Germline V gene sequence: CDR1 SNHLY, CDR2 FYNNEI. CDR3 length: 17 amino acids. Trimming pared 8 bases from V and 0 bases from J, leaving 20 bases between. CDR3 DNA sequence: TGTGCCAGCTGTTTAATGGTGCTAGCGAGCTCCTACAATGAGCAGTTCTTC. As protein: CASCLMVLASSYNEQFF.

The chain joins TRBV4-3 to TRBJ2-1; 10 nucleotides agree with TRBD2. There are 17 residues in the CDR3. Germline-derived CDR1 and CDR2 are LGHNA and YSLEER. J was trimmed by 2 bases and V by 6 bases; bases with no gene match: 10. The CDR3 region is CASSPHPTSGAYNEQFF. The CDR3 DNA sequence: TGCGCCAGCAGTCCTCATCCCACTAGCGGGGCCTACAATGAGCAGTTCTTC.

The genes are TRBV25-1 and TRBJ2-7; D is ambiguous. CDR1 and CDR2 (germline): MGHDK, SYGVNS. V gave up 4 bases and J gave up 2 bases, with 15 bases separating them. This CDR3 comprises 15 residues. The CDR3 is CASSGPGPETYEQYF. CDR3 DNA sequence: TGTGCCAGCAGTGGGCCGGGCCCCGAGACCTACGAGCAGTACTTC.

This clonotype has a handful of counts. A read error may account for a junction end that differs from germline. V usage is TRBV5-1 and J usage is TRBJ2-1, with 9 bases fitting TRBD2. Germline CDR1 SGHRS, CDR2 YFSETQ. The CDR3 extends over 17 amino acids. The DNA of the CDR3 is TGCGCCAGCAGATTGGCTCTCGCGGGAGGGTTGAGCAATGAGCAGTTCTTC. Translating it yields CASRLALAGGLSNEQFF. The whole variable domain, remainder taken from reference TRBV5-1 and TRBJ2-1, is KAGVTQTPRYLIKTRGQQVTLSCSPISGHRSVSWYQQTPGQGLQFLFEYFSETQRNKGNFPGRFSGRQFSNSRSEMNVSTLELGDSALYLCASRLALAGGLSNEQFFGPGTRLTVL.

For the CDR3, the DNA is TGTGCCAGCAAAGAGAACTACGAGCAGTACTTC. This sequence encodes CASKENYEQYF. The chain combines TRBV28 with TRBJ2-7; the D is unclear. V was pared by 7 bases and J by 3 bases, with 7 bases between. The CDR3 covers 11 residues. Germline CDR1 is MDHEN and CDR2 is SYDVKM.

The chain couples TRBV14 to TRBJ2-7; 9 bases match TRBD1. Germline loops: CDR1 SGHDN, CDR2 FVKESK. V was clipped by 3 bases and J by 3 bases; unmatched bases: 6. The CDR3 extends over 15 amino acids. Here the CDR3 DNA reads TGTGCCAGCAGCCAGCTGGGACAGGGCCGCTACGAGCAGTACTTC. Translation: CASSQLGQGRYEQYF.